This T cell receptor (beta chain) emerged from a study of T cell responses to AZD1222 COVID-19 vaccine. The assay was immunoSEQ multiplex PCR, and TCRdb's table has in-frame clones only and misses some. The sample has approximately 98,000 clones; approximately 90% are singletons. The germline V gene has CDR1 MNHEY and CDR2 SMNVEV (reference sequence). The CDR3 loop spans 14 amino acids. Trimming took 0 bases from V and 5 from J, leaving 10 bases between them. The sequence was obtained from an adult in good health. The chain carries TRBV27 and TRBJ1-2, with D tentatively TRBD1 (6 bases). Sequencing used peripheral blood, obtained on day 0 of MenACWY control vaccination. This CDR3 reads CASSLSRGEYGYTF. The DNA for the CDR3 is TGTGCCAGCAGTTTATCCAGGGGCGAATATGGCTACACCTTC.